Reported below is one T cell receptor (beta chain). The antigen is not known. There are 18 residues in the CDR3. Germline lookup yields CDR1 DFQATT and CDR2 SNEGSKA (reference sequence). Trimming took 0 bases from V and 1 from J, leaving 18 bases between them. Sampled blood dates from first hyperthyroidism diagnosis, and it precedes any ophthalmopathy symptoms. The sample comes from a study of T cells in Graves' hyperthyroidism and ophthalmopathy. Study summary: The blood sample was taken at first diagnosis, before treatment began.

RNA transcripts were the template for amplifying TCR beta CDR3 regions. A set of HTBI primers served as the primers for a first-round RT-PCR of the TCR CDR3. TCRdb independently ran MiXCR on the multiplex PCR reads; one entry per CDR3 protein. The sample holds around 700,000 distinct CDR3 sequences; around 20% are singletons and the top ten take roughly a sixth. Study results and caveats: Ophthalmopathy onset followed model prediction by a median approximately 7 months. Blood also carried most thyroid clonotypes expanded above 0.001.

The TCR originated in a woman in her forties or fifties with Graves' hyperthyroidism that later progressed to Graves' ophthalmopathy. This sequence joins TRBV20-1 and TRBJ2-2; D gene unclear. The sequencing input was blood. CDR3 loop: CSAREEIGDTLNTGELFF. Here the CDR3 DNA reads TGCAGTGCTAGAGAAGAGATAGGCGACACCTTGAACACCGGGGAGCTGTTTTTT.